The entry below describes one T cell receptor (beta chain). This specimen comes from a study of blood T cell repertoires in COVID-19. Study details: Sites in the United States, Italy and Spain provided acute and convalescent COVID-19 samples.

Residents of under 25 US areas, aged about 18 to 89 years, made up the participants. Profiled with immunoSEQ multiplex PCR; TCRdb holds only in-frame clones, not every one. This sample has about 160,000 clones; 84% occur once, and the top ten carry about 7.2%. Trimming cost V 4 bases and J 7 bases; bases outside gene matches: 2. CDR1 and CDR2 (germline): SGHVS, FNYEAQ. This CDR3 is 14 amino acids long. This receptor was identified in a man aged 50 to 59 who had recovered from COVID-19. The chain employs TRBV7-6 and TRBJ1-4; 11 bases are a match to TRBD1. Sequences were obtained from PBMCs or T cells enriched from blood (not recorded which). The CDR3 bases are TGTGCCAGCAGCTCCGGACAGGGGGCTGAAAAACTGTTTTTT. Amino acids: CASSSGQGAEKLFF. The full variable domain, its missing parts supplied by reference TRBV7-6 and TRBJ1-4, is GAGVSQSPRYKVTKRGQDVALRCDPISGHVSLYWYRQALGQGPEFLTYFNYEAQQDKSGLPNDRFSAERPEGSISTLTIQRTEQRDSAMYRCASSSGQGAEKLFFGSGTQLSVL.